The sequence of this TCR beta chain was determined in a study of shared clonotypes between healthy human individuals. General study results and limits: Memory subsets generally showed lower estimated richness than naive subsets.

CDR1 is SGHTS, CDR2 YDEGEE, per germline. The V gene lost 4 bases and the J gene lost 4 bases, with 3 bases spanning the gap. This CDR3 is 12 amino acids long. Notes on this clone: The antigen remains unidentified.

Replicate PCRs from sorted subsets contained approximately 200 ng DNA, which is around 30,000 T cell genomes. Original processing notes: Filtering differed, since immunoSEQ gave only junction sequences and no quality scores. Assay: immunoSEQ multiplex PCR; the TCRdb copy retains only in-frame clones and omits some. D and trimming were read from the DNA, whereas the V and J calls and clone size are those reported in that table. The sample has 2 million to 2.5 million clones, more than 90% seen once. This chain links TRBV5-8 with TRBJ2-6; D unclear. The sequencing input was naive CD4+ T cells sorted from blood. Subset here: CD45RA+ positively selected. This TCR was recovered from a man in his late teens or twenties in good health. CDR3 sequence: CASSGGANVLTF. DNA for the CDR3: TGTGCCAGCAGCGGAGGGGCCAACGTCCTGACTTTC.